The 8 T cell receptor beta chains reported below all come from one sample, sequenced in a study. Profiling relied on immunoSEQ multiplex PCR, and the TCRdb table lists in-frame clones only, not all of them. The table has around 49,000 clones, approximately 93% seen once; the top ten hold 9.5% to 12%. The material sequenced was PBMCs. These receptor sequences come from a man aged 40-49 years with rheumatoid arthritis.

The chain uses TRBV30 and TRBJ1-2, with no clear D. V shed 4 bases and J shed 4 bases, with 16 bases lying between them. The CDR3 has 14 amino acids. Germline-derived CDR1 and CDR2 are GTSNPN and SVGIG (reference sequence). The CDR3 coding sequence is TGTGCCTGGACGCCTGAACTCCGAGGCTATGGCTACACCTTC. This encodes CAWTPELRGYGYTF.

This clone was seen a single time. The chain joins TRBV18 to TRBJ1-4; 9 nucleotides line up with TRBD1. J gave up 1 base and V 2 bases, and 2 bases lay outside the gene matches. CDR3 length equals 16 residues. Germline loops: CDR1 KGHSH, CDR2 LQKENI. CDR3 in amino acids: CASSPGQGRTNEKLFF. CDR3 nucleotides: TGTGCCAGCTCACCAGGACAGGGGAGAACTAATGAAAAACTGTTTTTT. The full variable domain, rest sourced from reference TRBV18 and TRBJ1-4, is NAGVMQNPRHLVRRRGQEARLRCSPMKGHSHVYWYRQLPEEGLKFMVYLQKENIIDESGMPKERFSAEFPKEGPSILRIQQVVRGDSAAYFCASSPGQGRTNEKLFFGSGTQLSVL.

The J gene is TRBJ2-5, the V gene TRBV11-3; 11 bases line up with TRBD2. With V trimmed by 5 bases and J by 2 bases, 4 bases remained unmatched. The CDR3 is made up of 15 amino acids. Germline lookup yields CDR1 SGHNT and CDR2 YENEEA. CDR3 sequence: CASSTGLAEQETQYF. The CDR3 region has the DNA TGTGCCAGCAGCACGGGACTAGCGGAACAAGAGACCCAGTACTTC.

The CDR3 protein is CASSLSGKKDTQYF. The CDR3, as DNA: TGTGCCAGCAGTCTTAGCGGGAAGAAAGATACGCAGTATTTT. This chain connects TRBV25-1 to TRBJ2-3; 8 bases fit TRBD2. J lost 5 bases, V lost 5 bases, and 6 bases had no gene match. The CDR3 extends over 14 amino acids. Germline V gene sequence: CDR1 MGHDK, CDR2 SYGVNS.

This chain uses TRBV18 with TRBJ1-2; D unresolved. The ends were cut back, 1 base at V and 2 bases at J, with 8 bases in the middle. Per the germline V gene, CDR1 is KGHSH and CDR2 is LQKENI. This CDR3 comprises 14 residues. This CDR3 is CASSPRTANYGYTF. DNA of the CDR3: TGTGCCAGCTCACCACGAACGGCAAACTATGGCTACACCTTC.

The chain carries TRBV6-2 or TRBV6-3 and TRBJ1-2; 9 bases match TRBD1. V lost 6 bases to trimming and J lost 0 bases; unmatched junction nucleotides: 8. Germline CDR1 and CDR2: MNHEY and SVGEGT. This CDR3 spans 16 amino acids. CDR3: CASSRYRDRANYGYTF. For the CDR3, the DNA is TGTGCCAGCAGCCGATACCGGGACAGGGCTAACTATGGCTACACCTTC.

The rearrangement joins TRBV6-1 to TRBJ2-7, with D perhaps TRBD1 or TRBD2 (6 bases each). The CDR3 totals 18 residues. Per the germline V gene, CDR1 is MNHNS and CDR2 is SASEGT. Trimming shortened V by 0 bases and J by 3 bases, and 21 bases separated the two germline ends. The CDR3 DNA follows: TGTGCCAGCAGTGAAGCGGGGGGCTTATTGGTTAGGGACTACGAGCAGTACTTC. It codes for CASSEAGGLLVRDYEQYF.

V gene TRBV19 combines with J gene TRBJ2-7; 7 bases line up with TRBD1. CDR1 is LNHDA and CDR2 is SQIVND in the germline V gene (reference sequence). The CDR3 spans 13 residues. V lost 3 bases and J lost 7; bases outside the gene matches: 6. The CDR3, as DNA: TGTGCCAGTAGTATCACAGGGGATGGGGAGCAGTACTTC. Protein: CASSITGDGEQYF.